Shown below are 5 T cell receptor beta chains from a single sample sequenced in a study of shared clonotypes between healthy human individuals. Sequencing was performed with immunoSEQ multiplex PCR; in TCRdb, only in-frame clones are kept and a portion is missing. The data contain over 2 million clones, roughly 94% of them singletons. Sequenced material: naive CD4+ T cells sorted from blood. Subset noted: CD45RA+ positively selected. The receptors were sampled from a man aged 18-30 years in good health.

The gene calls are TRBV4-3 and TRBJ2-1; 9 positions agree with TRBD2. The CDR3 extends over 17 amino acids. Per germline, CDR1 LGHNA and CDR2 YSLEER. V was clipped by 0 bases and J by 9 bases; unmatched bases: 12. Here the CDR3 DNA reads TGCGCCAGCAGCCAAGAACTAGCGGGTCCTGGGGGTAGTGAGCAGTTCTTC. This gives the protein CASSQELAGPGGSEQFF.

The V call is TRBV11-2, the J call TRBJ2-7, with D hard to call. Germline CDR1 SGHAT, CDR2 FQNNGV. Trimming cost V 0 bases and J 7 bases, with 16 bases left between them. The CDR3 has 15 amino acids. CDR3 DNA: TGTGCCAGCAGCTTAGAATACCTCTTAGTCCGGGAGCAGTACTTC. This codes for CASSLEYLLVREQYF. The full variable domain, with the rest looked up from reference TRBV11-2 and TRBJ2-7, is EAGVAQSPRYKIIEKRQSVAFWCNPISGHATLYWYQQILGQGPKLLIQFQNNGVVDDSQLPKDRFSAERLKGVDSTLKIQPAKLEDSAVYLCASSLEYLLVREQYFGPGTRLTVT.

The rearrangement links TRBV9 to TRBJ1-2; D perhaps matches TRBD1 (5 bases). Germline V gene lookup returns CDR1 SGDLS and CDR2 YYNGEE. This CDR3 contains 13 residues. V gave up 4 bases and J gave up 8 bases, with 15 bases separating them. CDR3 loop: CASSSGERTGYTF. The DNA of the CDR3 is TGTGCCAGCAGCTCGGGGGAGAGAACCGGCTACACCTTC. Filled out from reference TRBV9 and TRBJ1-2, the complete variable domain reads DSGVTQTPKHLITATGQRVTLRCSPRSGDLSVYWYQQSLDQGLQFLIQYYNGEERAKGNILERFSAQQFPDLHSELNLSSLELGDSALYFCASSSGERTGYTFGSGTRLTVV.

This clone appeared once. CDR3 sequence reads: CASSPGGPDEAFF. The CDR3 coding sequence is TGTGCCAGCAGTCCAGGGGGCCCGGATGAAGCTTTCTTT. The genes are TRBV28 and TRBJ1-1; TRBD1 agrees at 8 bases. The CDR3 length is 13 residues. Germline V gives CDR1 MDHEN, CDR2 SYDVKM. Unmatched junction bases numbered 6, after V lost 5 bases and J lost 7 bases.

This clone showed up just once. The gene calls are TRBV5-1 and TRBJ2-3; 7 nucleotides align to TRBD1. Germline V gene lookup returns CDR1 SGHRS and CDR2 YFSETQ. The CDR3 extends over 14 amino acids. V lost 4 bases to trimming and J lost 1 base; unmatched junction nucleotides: 3. CDR3 region: CASSPDRGTDTQYF. The DNA for the CDR3 is TGCGCCAGCAGCCCCGACAGGGGCACAGATACGCAGTATTTT. Drawing the rest from reference TRBV5-1 and TRBJ2-3, the complete variable domain is KAGVTQTPRYLIKTRGQQVTLSCSPISGHRSVSWYQQTPGQGLQFLFEYFSETQRNKGNFPGRFSGRQFSNSRSEMNVSTLELGDSALYLCASSPDRGTDTQYFGPGTRLTVL.